These T cell receptor beta chains were read from a single sample in a study of T cells in Graves' hyperthyroidism and ophthalmopathy. TCRdb processed the multiplex PCR reads anew with MiXCR; each CDR3 protein has one entry. The sample yields fewer than 350,000 distinct CDR3 sequences, less than 20% seen once. Sequenced input: blood. These TCRs come from a man in his fifties or sixties with Graves' ophthalmopathy. Each CDR3 is given with its conserved first and last residue. D genes are given only for firm matches. Clone size is shown for a subset of rows, as once, few, many or a class of expanded clone.

v_gene	abundance	j_gene	d_gene	CDR3nt	CDR3aa
TRBV5-1	many	TRBJ2-1	-	TGCGCCAGCAGCGGCGGGCCGCCGAGCTCCTACAATGAGCAGTTCTTC	CASSGGPPSSYNEQFF
TRBV15	many	TRBJ2-1	TRBD2	TGTGCCACCAGCAGAGAGGGTTTCGGGGGGTACAATGAGCAGTTCTTC	CATSREGFGGYNEQFF
TRBV5-1	-	TRBJ1-6	TRBD1	TGCGCCAGCAGCTTGGAGGACAGGGGGTATTCACCCCTCCACTTT	CASSLEDRGYSPLHF
TRBV18	-	TRBJ2-1	TRBD2	TGTGCCAGCTCACCACCACTAGCGGGAGCGGGTAATGAGCAGTTCTTC	CASSPPLAGAGNEQFF
TRBV6-2/TRBV6-3	once	TRBJ2-3	-	TGTGCCAGCAGTTACTCGGGAGGAGCCACCGATACGCAGTATTTT	CASSYSGGATDTQYF
TRBV7-7	-	TRBJ2-3	TRBD1	TGTGCTAGCAGCTTATTCGTTGGACAGGGTGATACGCAGTATTTT	CASSLFVGQGDTQYF
TRBV5-1	-	TRBJ2-2	-	TGCGCCAGCAGCTTGGGGGGTAGCGGGAACACCGGGGAGCTGTTTTTT	CASSLGGSGNTGELFF
TRBV6-1	few	TRBJ2-3	-	TGTGCCAGCAGTGAGGGAGGACGAAGGACGCAGTATTTT	CASSEGGRRTQYF
TRBV6-5	few	TRBJ1-2	TRBD1	TGTGCCAGCAGTTACTCGGACAGGGTATTAGGTGGCTACACCTTC	CASSYSDRVLGGYTF
TRBV24-1	many	TRBJ2-1	-	TGTGCCACCAGTGATTCGGGACGGCTGACCTACAATGAGCAGTTCTTC	CATSDSGRLTYNEQFF
TRBV4-1	-	TRBJ1-5	-	TGCGCCAGCAGCCAAGGGACGGGGAGACAGCCCCAGCATTTT	CASSQGTGRQPQHF
TRBV20-1	-	TRBJ2-1	-	TGCAGTGCTAGCCCTCTAGCGCTGTCCTACAATGAGCAGTTCTTC	CSASPLALSYNEQFF
TRBV28	few	TRBJ1-4	-	TGTGCCAGCAGTTTATGGGCAGGGCGAGGCGAAAAACTGTTTTTT	CASSLWAGRGEKLFF
TRBV19	many	TRBJ2-7	-	TGTGCCAGCAGCTCCGGCTACGAGCAGTACTTC	CASSSGYEQYF
TRBV29-1	-	TRBJ1-1	-	TGCAGCGTTGAAAGGGGTGCGACGGGGGGCACTGAAGCTTTCTTT	CSVERGATGGTEAFF
TRBV10-3	many	TRBJ2-5	-	TGTGCCATCCCGGCGGATAGCAGACAAGAGACCCAGTACTTC	CAIPADSRQETQYF
TRBV6-1	few	TRBJ1-5	-	TGTGCCAGCAGTGAAGCCGGGACGAATCAGCCCCAGCATTTT	CASSEAGTNQPQHF
TRBV6-5	once	TRBJ1-5	-	TGTGCCAGCAGTCGCTCGGGCCTTAGCAATCAGCCCCAGCATTTT	CASSRSGLSNQPQHF
TRBV6-1	few	TRBJ2-1	-	TGTGCCAGCAGATCGGATGTTCCGGCGGATGAGCAGTTCTTC	CASRSDVPADEQFF
TRBV5-1	many	TRBJ2-1	-	TGCGCCAGCAGCTTGGTAGGCGGGATGAACAATGAGCAGTTCTTC	CASSLVGGMNNEQFF
TRBV28	-	TRBJ1-3	TRBD1	TGTGCCAGCAGTGTCGGTGGAGGGGGCCCCTCCAGTGGAAACACCATATATTTT	CASSVGGGGPSSGNTIYF
TRBV28	many	TRBJ1-1	-	TGTGCCTCGCAAGGGGACCCGAACACTGAAGCTTTCTTT	CASQGDPNTEAFF
TRBV5-6	-	TRBJ2-3	TRBD1	TGTGCCAGCAGCTTAGATTTGGGACAGCCAGATACGCAGTATTTT	CASSLDLGQPDTQYF
TRBV7-8	many	TRBJ2-1	-	TGTGCCAGCAGCCCCAGGGGTAGTTTAGGTGGAGAGAATGAGCAGTTCTTC	CASSPRGSLGGENEQFF
TRBV20-1	many	TRBJ2-7	TRBD2	TGCAGTGCTCCTTCCCCGGGACTAGCGGGAGCAACCTTCTACGAGCAGTACTTC	CSAPSPGLAGATFYEQYF
TRBV30	many	TRBJ1-1	-	TGTGCCTGGAGAACTTTCAACACTGAAGCTTTCTTT	CAWRTFNTEAFF
TRBV9	once	TRBJ2-1	TRBD2	TGTGCCAGCAGCTACACTTCGGCGGGAGCGGATGAGCAGTTCTTC	CASSYTSAGADEQFF
TRBV6-1	few	TRBJ1-1	-	TGTGCCAGCACCCCGACAGGTTTTGAAGCTTTCTTT	CASTPTGFEAFF
TRBV7-6	many	TRBJ2-1	-	TGTGCCAGCAGCTTAGATCCTAGCGCCAATGAGCAGTTCTTC	CASSLDPSANEQFF
TRBV20-1	few	TRBJ1-3	-	TGCAGTGCTTATTACATGGGCCGAGGGGCCTCTGGAAACACCATATATTTT	CSAYYMGRGASGNTIYF
TRBV3-1	-	TRBJ1-5	-	TGTGCCAGCAGCCAAGGAAAGGGGGATGTTAGCAATCAGCCCCAGCATTTT	CASSQGKGDVSNQPQHF
TRBV24-1	many	TRBJ2-1	TRBD2	TGTGCCACCAGTGATTTGATGATAGCGGGGGGCAATGAGCAGTTCTTC	CATSDLMIAGGNEQFF
TRBV6-2/TRBV6-3	-	TRBJ2-3	TRBD1	TGTGCCAGCAGTTACTCGAGATTACGGACAGGGAACATTAGCACAGATACGCAGTATTTT	CASSYSRLRTGNISTDTQYF
TRBV28	many	TRBJ1-1	TRBD1	TGTGCCAGCAGTCTAGGGACAGGGAACACTGAAGCTTTCTTT	CASSLGTGNTEAFF
TRBV6-1	-	TRBJ1-5	-	TGTGCCAGCAATAGCGCCGCGGGGGGCCATAGCAATCAGCCCCAGCATTTT	CASNSAAGGHSNQPQHF
TRBV6-1	many	TRBJ1-5	-	TGTGCCAGCAGGCCGGACGGATACAATCAGCCCCAGCATTTT	CASRPDGYNQPQHF
TRBV9	few	TRBJ2-3	TRBD2	TGTGCCAGCAGCGCACCCCTTATAGCGGGATCTAGCACAGATACGCAGTATTTT	CASSAPLIAGSSTDTQYF
TRBV7-2	few	TRBJ1-5	-	TGTGCCAGCAGCCGCAGGGGCCACCCTAATCAGCCCCAGCATTTT	CASSRRGHPNQPQHF
TRBV20-1	few	TRBJ2-3	-	TGCAGTGCTACCGGACTAGGGGGAGATACGCAGTATTTT	CSATGLGGDTQYF
TRBV2	many	TRBJ2-5	-	TGTGCCAGCAGTTTCGAGACAGGACAAGAGACCCAGTACTTC	CASSFETGQETQYF
TRBV28	many	TRBJ1-2	-	TGTGCCAGCAGTTTGGGGAAAGACTATGGCTACACCTTC	CASSLGKDYGYTF
TRBV4-1	-	TRBJ2-2	-	TGCGCCAGCAGCCATCTCTCCCAGGGGCTGTTTTTT	CASSHLSQGLFF